This TCR beta chain was profiled in a study of T-cell reconstitution after alpha-beta-depleted transplantation in children. Whole-study results and caveats: Reported findings indicate that, about two months after transplant, alpha-beta T cells came from several hundred expanded clones, which were derived from non-depleted graft cells. Counts and diversity of T cells one year after transplant came mostly from newly produced T cells. Diversity of TCRbeta at day 60 was high in some patients, arising from surviving recipient T cells and thymic progenitors.

This clonotype was recorded at least ten times. The antigen is undetermined. Library preparation (for TCRbeta) was performed with unique molecular identifiers. Each CDR3 protein is one row after TCRdb ran MiXCR on the PCR reads. The repertoire holds some 450,000 distinct CDR3 sequences, with 43% as singletons. Sequences were derived from PBMCs, sampled before TCRalphabeta/CD19-depleted stem cell transplant. This receptor was obtained from a girl aged 2 to 10 with aplastic anemia, due to receive a stem cell transplant.

The CDR3, as DNA: TGTGCCAGCTCCCAGGGGGGGGCGCAGTTGGCTTTCTTT. Translation gives CASSQGGAQLAFF. V and J are TRBV18 and TRBJ1-1; 7 bases fit TRBD1. The CDR3 has 13 residues. Germline V lookup: CDR1 KGHSH, CDR2 LQKENI. V shed 6 bases and J 11 bases; nucleotides not matched to a gene: 12.